This T cell receptor beta chain was sequenced during a study of cytomegalovirus exposure and HLA in healthy donors. It was with 60 Vbeta and 13 Jbeta primers that the PCR ran. Libraries were prepared by immunoSEQ multiplex PCR; TCRdb keeps only in-frame clonotypes and omits some of them. Of approximately 110,000 clones listed, 79% are singletons. In the case of this clone: Its antigen is still unknown.

The CDR3 is 16 residues long. Per the germline V gene, CDR1 is GTSNPN and CDR2 is SVGIG (reference sequence). V lost 2 bases and J lost 3, with 17 bases in between. Overall study findings and caveats: Productive rates of about 90% or about 30% were seen for most TCR beta V segments in an earlier analysis. In a later analysis, specific HLA alleles were associated with 16,000 or so TCR beta sequences at a 0.05 false discovery rate.

V and J are TRBV30 and TRBJ1-5, with a possible D match to TRBD1 (5 bases). Sample: PBMCs. The receptor was derived from a woman in her forties in good health and CMV-seronegative. CDR3 protein: CAWSNWRGLTNQPQHF. CDR3 DNA sequence: TGTGCCTGGAGTAACTGGCGGGGCCTTACCAATCAGCCCCAGCATTTT.